The rows below give T cell receptor beta chains drawn from one sample of a study of cytomegalovirus exposure and HLA in healthy donors. The method was immunoSEQ multiplex PCR; TCRdb's version includes in-frame clones alone and lacks a portion of them. Here the sample table reports tens of thousands of clones. The sequenced sample was PBMCs. These TCRs come from a woman in her thirties in good health and CMV-seropositive. The CDR3 runs from the conserved cysteine through the conserved F or W. A D gene is named only where the DNA matches it firmly.

D	V	J	CDR3	DNA
-	TRBV11-2	TRBJ1-2	CASSFRQVYGYTF	TGTGCCAGCAGCTTCCGACAGGTCTATGGCTACACCTTC
-	TRBV6-1	TRBJ2-1	CASSIAGAYNEQFF	TGTGCCAGCAGTATAGCCGGAGCCTACAATGAGCAGTTCTTC
-	TRBV5-6	TRBJ2-1	CASSLGRVQFF	TGTGCCAGCAGCTTGGGCAGGGTGCAGTTCTTC
-	TRBV4-1	TRBJ1-5	CASSLSGLRSNQPQHF	TGCGCCAGCAGCCTATCGGGACTCCGGAGCAATCAGCCCCAGCATTTT
TRBD1	TRBV7-9	TRBJ2-7	CASSPGIRDRGTYEQYF	TGTGCCAGCAGCCCCGGTATCCGGGACAGGGGGACTTACGAGCAGTACTTC
TRBD1	TRBV19	TRBJ2-6	CASTGGQAPFAGANVLTF	TGTGCCAGTACCGGTGGACAGGCCCCCTTCGCTGGGGCCAACGTCCTGACTTTC
-	TRBV5-1	TRBJ2-2	CASAGLVNTGELFF	TGCGCCAGCGCGGGACTTGTGAACACCGGGGAGCTGTTTTTT
TRBD1	TRBV2	TRBJ2-3	CASVKEGTGATDTQYF	TGTGCCAGCGTAAAGGAAGGGACAGGGGCCACAGATACGCAGTATTTT
TRBD1	TRBV11-2	TRBJ1-3	CASSLVDRGPNTIYF	TGTGCCAGCAGCTTAGTGGACAGGGGCCCCAACACCATATATTTT
TRBD1	TRBV2	TRBJ2-3	CASSTPGTGGTDTQYF	TGTGCCAGCAGTACCCCCGGGACAGGGGGGACAGATACGCAGTATTTT
TRBD1	TRBV25-1	TRBJ2-1	CASSERTGRLYNEQFF	TGTGCCAGCAGTGAAAGGACAGGGAGATTATACAATGAGCAGTTCTTC
TRBD1	TRBV6-5	TRBJ1-2	CASSHRGSDGYTF	TGTGCCAGCAGCCACAGGGGTTCGGATGGCTACACCTTC
-	TRBV18	TRBJ1-5	CASSPQSGSDQPQHF	TGTGCCAGCTCACCCCAGTCCGGGTCGGATCAGCCCCAGCATTTT
TRBD2	TRBV10-1	TRBJ2-1	CASSRGGTEWNEQFF	TGCGCCAGCAGTCGCGGGGGGACTGAATGGAATGAGCAGTTCTTC
-	TRBV4-2	TRBJ2-2	CASSHAPGGQRTGELFF	TGTGCCAGCAGCCACGCACCGGGGGGCCAACGCACCGGGGAGCTGTTTTTT
-	TRBV7-9	TRBJ1-4	CASTPPYREEGEKLFF	TGTGCCAGCACCCCCCCCTACAGGGAAGAAGGAGAAAAACTGTTTTTT
TRBD2	TRBV19	TRBJ2-3	CASSMGSGVGTDTQYF	TGTGCCAGTAGTATGGGTAGCGGGGTTGGCACAGATACGCAGTATTTT
TRBD2	TRBV2	TRBJ2-1	CASRPGGNEQFF	TGTGCCAGCAGACCCGGGGGGAATGAGCAGTTCTTC
TRBD1	TRBV6-5	TRBJ2-1	CASRGQGHYNEQFF	TGTGCCAGCAGGGGACAGGGGCACTACAATGAGCAGTTCTTC
TRBD1	TRBV15	TRBJ1-1	CATSGTGAEAFF	TGTGCCACCAGTGGGACAGGGGCTGAAGCTTTCTTT
TRBD1	TRBV6-5	TRBJ2-1	CASSYSTGVYNEQFF	TGTGCCAGCAGTTACTCGACAGGGGTCTACAATGAGCAGTTCTTC
TRBD1	TRBV7-2	TRBJ1-2	CASSFRDRRYGYTF	TGTGCCAGCAGCTTTCGGGACAGGAGGTATGGCTACACCTTC
-	TRBV7-6	TRBJ1-3	CASSLEQGSGNTIYF	TGTGCCAGCAGCTTAGAACAGGGCTCTGGAAACACCATATATTTT
-	TRBV30	TRBJ2-2	CAWSGGRGTGELFF	TGTGCCTGGAGTGGGGGGCGCGGCACCGGGGAGCTGTTTTTT
TRBD2	TRBV5-1	TRBJ2-5	CASSFSGGEETQYF	TGCGCCAGCAGCTTTAGCGGGGGGGAAGAGACCCAGTACTTC
TRBD2	TRBV28	TRBJ2-7	CASRFRPGLAFPYEQYF	TGTGCCAGCAGATTCAGACCGGGACTAGCATTTCCCTACGAGCAGTACTTC
-	TRBV27	TRBJ1-5	CASSLSLVQPQHF	TGTGCCAGCAGTTTATCCCTCGTTCAGCCCCAGCATTTT
TRBD1	TRBV20-1	TRBJ1-1	CSARQGEVAFF	TGCAGTGCGCGACAGGGGGAGGTAGCTTTCTTT
-	TRBV7-9	TRBJ2-3	CASSLARGTDTQYF	TGTGCCAGCAGCTTAGCACGGGGAACGGATACGCAGTATTTT
TRBD1	TRBV14	TRBJ1-1	CASSLDRGTEAFF	TGTGCCAGCAGCCTAGACAGGGGCACTGAAGCTTTCTTT
TRBD2	TRBV12-5	TRBJ2-5	CASGLWLAGDETQYF	TGTGCTAGTGGTTTGTGGCTAGCGGGGGATGAGACCCAGTACTTC
-	TRBV28	TRBJ2-5	CASSPTGLGGETQYF	TGTGCCAGCAGCCCAACAGGGTTGGGGGGGGAGACCCAGTACTTC
-	TRBV7-2	TRBJ2-1	CASSTRTASYNEQFF	TGTGCCAGCAGCACCCGGACAGCCTCCTACAATGAGCAGTTCTTC
TRBD2	TRBV6-4	TRBJ2-1	CASSDGLAGEQFF	TGTGCCAGCAGTGACGGATTAGCGGGTGAGCAGTTCTTC
-	TRBV19	TRBJ2-7	CASSIRWDKAIYEQYF	TGTGCCAGTAGTATCCGGTGGGACAAGGCCATCTACGAGCAGTACTTC
-	TRBV4-1	TRBJ1-4	CASSQEGVATNEKLFF	TGCGCCAGCAGCCAAGAAGGGGTTGCAACTAATGAAAAACTGTTTTTT
-	TRBV2	TRBJ2-1	CASSVQGLDNEQFF	TGTGCCAGCAGTGTTCAGGGCCTCGACAATGAGCAGTTCTTC
-	TRBV30	TRBJ1-4	CAWSSREKLFF	TGTGCCTGGAGTTCGCGGGAAAAACTGTTTTTT
TRBD2	TRBV5-1	TRBJ2-3	CASRQVAGADTQYF	TGCGCCAGCAGACAAGTAGCGGGGGCAGATACGCAGTATTTT
TRBD2	TRBV7-2	TRBJ2-1	CASSALTSGGTNEQFF	TGTGCCAGCAGCGCACTTACTAGCGGGGGGACCAATGAGCAGTTCTTC
-	TRBV4-1	TRBJ2-7	CASSQESVADYEQYF	TGCGCCAGCAGCCAAGAATCGGTAGCAGATTACGAGCAGTACTTC
-	TRBV5-4	TRBJ2-3	CASSLGVGGDTDTQYF	TGTGCCAGCAGCTTGGGAGTTGGCGGGGACACAGATACGCAGTATTTT
-	TRBV19	TRBJ1-1	CASRWTDMNTEAFF	TGTGCCAGTAGATGGACAGACATGAACACTGAAGCTTTCTTT
-	TRBV7-8	TRBJ2-5	CASSLVVTGETQYF	TGTGCCAGCAGCTTAGTTGTCACAGGCGAGACCCAGTACTTC
TRBD1	TRBV7-9	TRBJ2-7	CASSLRTGTVQYF	TGTGCCAGCAGCTTAAGGACAGGGACAGTACAGTACTTC
TRBD2	TRBV5-1	TRBJ2-3	CASSGTSGGYTDTQYF	TGCGCCAGCAGCGGAACTAGCGGGGGGTACACAGATACGCAGTATTTT
-	TRBV29-1	TRBJ1-1	CSVAHTWYMNTEAFF	TGCAGCGTGGCTCATACCTGGTATATGAACACTGAAGCTTTCTTT
-	TRBV28	TRBJ2-1	CASGPTGMRNNEQFF	TGTGCCAGCGGCCCAACCGGGATGCGTAACAATGAGCAGTTCTTC
-	TRBV7-9	TRBJ2-7	CASSLIQVARAGEQYF	TGTGCCAGCAGCTTAATTCAGGTAGCGAGAGCAGGCGAGCAGTACTTC
-	TRBV28	TRBJ2-5	CASRKDIRETQYF	TGTGCCAGCAGAAAGGACATAAGAGAGACCCAGTACTTC
TRBD2	TRBV7-2	TRBJ2-5	CASSRLAGGLGETQYF	TGTGCCAGCAGCCGACTAGCGGGGGGGCTCGGGGAGACCCAGTACTTC
TRBD2	TRBV25-1	TRBJ2-5	CASSSGGAMETQYF	TGTGCCAGCAGTAGCGGGGGGGCTATGGAGACCCAGTACTTC
TRBD2	TRBV18	TRBJ2-1	CASSLIAGGPGEQFF	TGTGCCAGCTCACTTATAGCGGGGGGGCCGGGTGAGCAGTTCTTC
TRBD1	TRBV28	TRBJ1-4	CASSELQGAYEKLFF	TGTGCCAGCAGCGAGCTACAGGGGGCGTACGAAAAACTGTTTTTT